This T cell receptor beta chain was sequenced in a study of vaccination and CD4 T cells after COVID-19. Treatment noted: roughly ten-day PBMC culture with coronavirus spike peptide pools or control peptides (ViraFEST assay). Fresh medium (containing IL-2) replaced half the medium on days 3 and 7. The CDR3 has 16 residues. V gave up 1 base and J gave up 1 base, with 12 bases separating them. A note on this clonotype: Its antigen is still unknown.

At the Johns Hopkins FTIC core, DNA taken from cultured CD4+ T cells was sequenced by way of the Oncomine TCR Beta short-read assay. TCRdb re-called the PCR reads through MiXCR, storing one row per CDR3 protein. The table records some 17,000 distinct CDR3 sequences, 45% to 65% of them present only once. The chain has TRBV12-3 or TRBV12-4 and TRBJ2-3; possible D gene TRBD2, 6 bases. The specimen was CD4+ T cells from blood, cultured in vitro. This receptor was obtained from a human donor who had recovered from COVID-19. The CDR3 coding sequence is TGTGCCAGCAGTTTAGTTAGGGCTAGCGGCACAGATACGCAGTATTTT. It encodes CASSLVRASGTDTQYF.